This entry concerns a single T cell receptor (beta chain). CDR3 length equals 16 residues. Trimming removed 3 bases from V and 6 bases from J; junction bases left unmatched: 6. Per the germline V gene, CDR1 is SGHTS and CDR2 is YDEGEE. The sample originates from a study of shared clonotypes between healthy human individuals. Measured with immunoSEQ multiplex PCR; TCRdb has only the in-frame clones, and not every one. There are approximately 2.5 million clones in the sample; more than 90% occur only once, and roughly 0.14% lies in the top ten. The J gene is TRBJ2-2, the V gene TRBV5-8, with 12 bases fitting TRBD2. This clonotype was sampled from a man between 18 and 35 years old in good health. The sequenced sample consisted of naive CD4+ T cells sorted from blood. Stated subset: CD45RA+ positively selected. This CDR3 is CASSSLTSGGSGELFF. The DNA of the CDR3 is TGTGCCAGCAGCTCCTTGACTAGCGGGGGTTCCGGGGAGCTGTTTTTT. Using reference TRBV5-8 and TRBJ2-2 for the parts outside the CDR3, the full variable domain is EAGVTQSPTHLIKTRGQQATLRCSPISGHTSVYWYQQALGLGLQFLLWYDEGEERNRGNFPPRFSGRQFPNYSSELNVNALELEDSALYLCASSSLTSGGSGELFFGEGSRLTVL.